This record covers a single TCR beta chain. Its antigen remains unidentified. The sample comes from a study of cytomegalovirus exposure and HLA in healthy donors. The study's findings and limits: The study flagged 150 to 200 TCR beta chains as cytomegalovirus-associated.

The protocol was immunoSEQ multiplex PCR, while the TCRdb copy is restricted to in-frame clones and leaves out a portion. In the table there are about 140,000 clones, 80% to 90% of which are singletons. This CDR3 has 15 residues. Trimming took 6 bases from V and 3 from J; bases not matched to a gene: 6. The V gene's germline CDR1 is MNHNY and CDR2 SVGAGI (reference sequence). The V and J genes are TRBV6-6 and TRBJ2-3; TRBD1 agrees at 10 bases. The TCR sequence derives from a woman in her 30s in good health and CMV-seronegative. Sample: PBMCs. The chain's CDR3 is CASSPWDRGTDTQYF. CDR3 nucleotides: TGTGCCAGCAGCCCCTGGGACAGGGGTACAGATACGCAGTATTTT.